This T cell receptor beta chain was observed in a study of T-cell reconstitution after alpha-beta-depleted transplantation in children. Trimming removed 2 bases from V and 3 bases from J, with 10 bases in between. In germline, CDR1 is SQVTM, CDR2 ANQGSEA. CDR3 length: 13 amino acids. Library preparation (for TCRbeta) was performed with unique molecular identifiers. From the PCR reads, TCRdb called clonotypes with MiXCR, one entry per CDR3 protein. The data contain about 280,000 distinct CDR3 sequences, around a tenth of them singletons. The table lists this clonotype with many counts. The material was peripheral blood, obtained 180 days after TCRalphabeta/CD19-depleted stem cell transplant. The chain carries TRBV29-1 and TRBJ1-2, with D unclear. The receptor was isolated from a male patient between 2 and 10 years old who had a stem cell transplant for chronic granulomatous disease, so the T cells may come from the graft donor. The CDR3 here is CSVETRYDYGYTF. In nucleotides, the CDR3 is TGCAGCGTTGAAACCCGGTATGACTATGGCTACACCTTC.